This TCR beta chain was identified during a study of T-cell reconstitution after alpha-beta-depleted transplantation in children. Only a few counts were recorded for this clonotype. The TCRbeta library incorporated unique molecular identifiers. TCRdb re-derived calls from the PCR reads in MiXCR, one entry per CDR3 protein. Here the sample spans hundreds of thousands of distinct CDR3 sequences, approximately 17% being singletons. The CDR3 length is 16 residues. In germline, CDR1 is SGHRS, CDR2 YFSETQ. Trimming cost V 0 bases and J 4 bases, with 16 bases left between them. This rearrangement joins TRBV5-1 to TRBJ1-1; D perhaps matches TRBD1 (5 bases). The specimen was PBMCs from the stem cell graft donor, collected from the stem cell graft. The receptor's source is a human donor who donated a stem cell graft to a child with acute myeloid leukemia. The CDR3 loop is CASSLAGTDGGTEAFF. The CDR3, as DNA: TGCGCCAGCAGCTTGGCCGGGACTGATGGGGGCACTGAAGCTTTCTTT.